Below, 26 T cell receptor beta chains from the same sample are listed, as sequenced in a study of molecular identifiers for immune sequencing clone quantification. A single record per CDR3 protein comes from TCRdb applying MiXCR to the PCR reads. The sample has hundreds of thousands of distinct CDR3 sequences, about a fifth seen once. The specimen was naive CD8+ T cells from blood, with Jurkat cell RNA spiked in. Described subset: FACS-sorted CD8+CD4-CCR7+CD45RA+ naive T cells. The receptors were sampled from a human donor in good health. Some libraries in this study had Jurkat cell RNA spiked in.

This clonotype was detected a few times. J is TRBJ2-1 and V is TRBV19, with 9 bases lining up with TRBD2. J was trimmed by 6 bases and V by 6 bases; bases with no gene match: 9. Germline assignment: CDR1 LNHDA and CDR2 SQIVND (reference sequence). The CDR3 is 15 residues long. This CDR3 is CASRELAGHGNEQFF. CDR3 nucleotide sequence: TGTGCCAGTAGGGAACTAGCGGGTCACGGCAATGAGCAGTTCTTC.

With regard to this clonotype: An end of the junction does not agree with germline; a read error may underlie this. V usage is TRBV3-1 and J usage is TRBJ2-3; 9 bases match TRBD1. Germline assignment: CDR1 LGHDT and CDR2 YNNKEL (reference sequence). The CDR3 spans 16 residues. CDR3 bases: TGTGCCAGCAGCCATAGGGACAGGGTCTACACAGGTACGCAGTATTTT. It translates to CASSHRDRVYTGTQYF.

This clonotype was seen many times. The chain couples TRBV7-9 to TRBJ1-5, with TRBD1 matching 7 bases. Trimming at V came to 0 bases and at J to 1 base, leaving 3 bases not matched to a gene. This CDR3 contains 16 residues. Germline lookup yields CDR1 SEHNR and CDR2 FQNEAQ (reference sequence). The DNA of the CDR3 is TGTGCCAGCAGCTTAGCGCAGGGGGGGAGCAATCAGCCCCAGCATTTT. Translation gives CASSLAQGGSNQPQHF.

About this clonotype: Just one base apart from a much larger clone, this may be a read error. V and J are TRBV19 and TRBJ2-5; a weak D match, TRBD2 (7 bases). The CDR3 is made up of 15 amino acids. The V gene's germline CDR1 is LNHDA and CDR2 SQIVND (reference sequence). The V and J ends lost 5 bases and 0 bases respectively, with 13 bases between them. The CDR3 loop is CASSARGGNQETQYF. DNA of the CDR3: TGTGCCAGTAGTGCTAGGGGGGGTAACCAAGAGACCCAGTACTTC.

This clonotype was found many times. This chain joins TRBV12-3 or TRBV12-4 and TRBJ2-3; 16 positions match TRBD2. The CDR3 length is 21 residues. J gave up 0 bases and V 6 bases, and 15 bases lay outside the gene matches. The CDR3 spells CASSPPPGLAGGHSSTDTQYF. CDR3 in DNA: TGTGCCAGCAGCCCCCCCCCGGGACTAGCGGGGGGGCACTCTAGCACAGATACGCAGTATTTT.

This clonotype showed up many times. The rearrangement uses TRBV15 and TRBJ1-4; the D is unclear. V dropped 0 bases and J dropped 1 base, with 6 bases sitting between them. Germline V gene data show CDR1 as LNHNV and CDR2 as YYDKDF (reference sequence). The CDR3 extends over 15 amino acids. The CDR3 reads CATSRESGTNEKLFF. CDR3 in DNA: TGTGCCACCAGCAGAGAATCAGGAACTAATGAAAAACTGTTTTTT.

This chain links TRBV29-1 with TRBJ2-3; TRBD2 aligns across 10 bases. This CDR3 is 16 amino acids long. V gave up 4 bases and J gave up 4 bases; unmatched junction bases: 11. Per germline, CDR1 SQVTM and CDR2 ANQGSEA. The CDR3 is CSVVLQQREGPDTQYF. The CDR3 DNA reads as TGCAGCGTTGTTCTCCAACAGCGGGAGGGCCCAGATACGCAGTATTTT.

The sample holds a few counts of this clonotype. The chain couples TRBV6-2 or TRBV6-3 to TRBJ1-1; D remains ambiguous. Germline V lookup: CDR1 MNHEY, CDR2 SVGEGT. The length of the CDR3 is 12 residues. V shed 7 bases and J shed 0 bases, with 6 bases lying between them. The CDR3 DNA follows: TGTGCCAGCAACACGATGAACACTGAAGCTTTCTTT. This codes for CASNTMNTEAFF.

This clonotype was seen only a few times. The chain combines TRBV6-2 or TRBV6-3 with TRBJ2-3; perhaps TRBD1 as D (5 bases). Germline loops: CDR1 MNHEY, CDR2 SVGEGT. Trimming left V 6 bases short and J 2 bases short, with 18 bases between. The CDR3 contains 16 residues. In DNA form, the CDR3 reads TGTGCCAGCAGGCAATCAGGGTCCTACTTCACAGATACGCAGTATTTT. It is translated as CASRQSGSYFTDTQYF.

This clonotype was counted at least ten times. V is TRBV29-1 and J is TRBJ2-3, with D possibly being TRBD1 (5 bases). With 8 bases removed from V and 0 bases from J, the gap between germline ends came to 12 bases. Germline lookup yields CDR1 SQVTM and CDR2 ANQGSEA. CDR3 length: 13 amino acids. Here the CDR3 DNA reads TGCAGCATAGCAACAGGTAGCACAGATACGCAGTATTTT. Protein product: CSIATGSTDTQYF.

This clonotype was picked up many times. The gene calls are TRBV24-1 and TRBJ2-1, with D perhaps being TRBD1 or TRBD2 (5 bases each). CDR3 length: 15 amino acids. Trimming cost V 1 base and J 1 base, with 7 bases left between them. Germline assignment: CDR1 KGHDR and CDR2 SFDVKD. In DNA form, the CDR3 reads TGTGCCACCAGTGATTTTGGGGGTTCCTACAATGAGCAGTTCTTC. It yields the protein CATSDFGGSYNEQFF.

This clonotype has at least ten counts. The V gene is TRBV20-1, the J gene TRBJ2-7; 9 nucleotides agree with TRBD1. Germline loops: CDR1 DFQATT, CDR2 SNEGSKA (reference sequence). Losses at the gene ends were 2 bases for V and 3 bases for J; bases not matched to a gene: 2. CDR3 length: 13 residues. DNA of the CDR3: TGCAGTGCTAGATGGACAGGGGTCTACGAGCAGTACTTC. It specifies CSARWTGVYEQYF.

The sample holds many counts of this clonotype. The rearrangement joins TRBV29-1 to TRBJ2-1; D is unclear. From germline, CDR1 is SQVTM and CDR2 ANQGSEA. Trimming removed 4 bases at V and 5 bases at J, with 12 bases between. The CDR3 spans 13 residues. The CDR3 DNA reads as TGCAGCGTTGTGGGGAATTGGGACAATGAGCAGTTCTTC. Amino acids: CSVVGNWDNEQFF.

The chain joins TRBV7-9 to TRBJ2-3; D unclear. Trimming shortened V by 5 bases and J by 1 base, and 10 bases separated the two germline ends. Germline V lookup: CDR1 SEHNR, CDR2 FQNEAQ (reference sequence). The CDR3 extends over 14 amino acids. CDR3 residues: CASSGPYRTDTQYF. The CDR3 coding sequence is TGTGCCAGCAGCGGCCCGTATCGCACAGATACGCAGTATTTT.

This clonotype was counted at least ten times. The CDR3 DNA reads as TGCAGCGTTGAGACACGAAACTCTGGGGCCAACGTCCTGACTTTC. Translating it yields CSVETRNSGANVLTF. The chain uses TRBV29-1 and TRBJ2-6; D is ambiguous. This CDR3 contains 15 residues. Germline loops: CDR1 SQVTM, CDR2 ANQGSEA. V lost 3 bases and J 0 bases, leaving 9 bases between the germline ends.

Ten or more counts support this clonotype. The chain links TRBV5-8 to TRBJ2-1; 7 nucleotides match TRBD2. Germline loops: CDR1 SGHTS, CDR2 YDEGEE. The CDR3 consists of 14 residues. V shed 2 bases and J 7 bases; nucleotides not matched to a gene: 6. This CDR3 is CASSFNGGGNEQFF. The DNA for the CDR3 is TGTGCCAGCAGCTTCAATGGCGGGGGTAATGAGCAGTTCTTC. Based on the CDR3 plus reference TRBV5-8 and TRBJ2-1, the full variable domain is EAGVTQSPTHLIKTRGQQATLRCSPISGHTSVYWYQQALGLGLQFLLWYDEGEERNRGNFPPRFSGRQFPNYSSELNVNALELEDSALYLCASSFNGGGNEQFFGPGTRLTVL.

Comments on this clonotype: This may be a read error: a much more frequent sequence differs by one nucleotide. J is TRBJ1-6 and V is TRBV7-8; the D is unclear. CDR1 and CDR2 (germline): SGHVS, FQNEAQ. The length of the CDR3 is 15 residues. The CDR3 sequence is CASSLVHTGNSPPHF. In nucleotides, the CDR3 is TGTGCCAGCAGCTTAGTACACACTGGGAATTCACCCCCCCACTTT. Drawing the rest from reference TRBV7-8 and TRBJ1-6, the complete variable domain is GAGVSQSPRYKVAKRGQDVALRCDPISGHVSLFWYQQALGQGPEFLTYFQNEAQLDKSGLPSDRFFAERPEGSVSTLKIQRTQQEDSAVYLCASSLVHTGNSPPHFGNGTRLTVT.

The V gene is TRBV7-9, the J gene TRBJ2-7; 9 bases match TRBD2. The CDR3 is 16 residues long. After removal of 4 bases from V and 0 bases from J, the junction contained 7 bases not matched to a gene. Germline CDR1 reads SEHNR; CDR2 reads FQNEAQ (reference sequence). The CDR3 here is CASSSSSGRSSYEQYF. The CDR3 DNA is TGTGCCAGCAGCTCATCCAGCGGGAGGAGCTCCTACGAGCAGTACTTC.

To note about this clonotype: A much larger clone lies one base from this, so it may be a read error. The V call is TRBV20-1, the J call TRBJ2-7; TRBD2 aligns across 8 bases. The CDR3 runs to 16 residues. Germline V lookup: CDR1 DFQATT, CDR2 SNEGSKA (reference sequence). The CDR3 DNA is TGCGGTGCTAGAGAATTAGCGGGGACCAACTCCTACGAGCAGTACTTC. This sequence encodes CGARELAGTNSYEQYF.

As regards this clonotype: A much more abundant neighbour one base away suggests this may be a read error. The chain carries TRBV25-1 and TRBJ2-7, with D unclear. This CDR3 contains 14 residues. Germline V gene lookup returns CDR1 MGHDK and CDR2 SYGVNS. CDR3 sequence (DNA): TGTGCCAGCAGTGGACGGACGGTCTCCTACGTGCAGTACTTC. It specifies CASSGRTVSYVQYF.

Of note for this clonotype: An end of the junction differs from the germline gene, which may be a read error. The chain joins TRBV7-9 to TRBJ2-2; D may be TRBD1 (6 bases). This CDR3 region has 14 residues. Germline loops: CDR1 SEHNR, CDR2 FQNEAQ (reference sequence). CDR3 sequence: CASSPTTGPGELSF. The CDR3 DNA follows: TGTGCCAGCAGCCCCACGACAGGTCCCGGGGAGCTGTCTTTT.

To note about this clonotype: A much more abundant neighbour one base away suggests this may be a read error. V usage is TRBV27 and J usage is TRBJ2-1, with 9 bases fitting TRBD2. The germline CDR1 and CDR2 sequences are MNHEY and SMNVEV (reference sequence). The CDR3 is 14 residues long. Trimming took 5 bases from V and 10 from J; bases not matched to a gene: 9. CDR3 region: CASSAGGRRGEQFF. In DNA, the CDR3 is TGTGCCAGCAGTGCGGGGGGGCGGAGGGGAGAGCAGTTCTTC.

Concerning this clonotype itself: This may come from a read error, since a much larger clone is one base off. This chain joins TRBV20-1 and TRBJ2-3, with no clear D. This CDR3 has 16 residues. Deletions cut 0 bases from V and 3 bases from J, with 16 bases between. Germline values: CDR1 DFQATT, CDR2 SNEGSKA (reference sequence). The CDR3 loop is CSARDLETGITDTQYF. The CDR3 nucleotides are TGCAGTGCTAGAGATCTGGAGACTGGCATAACAGATACGCAGTATTTT.

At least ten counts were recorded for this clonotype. CDR3 loop: CASKVWGDTEAFF. In DNA form, the CDR3 reads TGTGCCAGCAAGGTATGGGGAGACACTGAAGCTTTCTTT. The chain combines TRBV13 with TRBJ1-1, with D unresolved. The CDR3 has 13 amino acids. Trimming removed 7 bases from V and 3 bases from J, with 12 bases in between. Germline V CDR1 and CDR2: PRHDT, FYEKMQ (reference sequence).

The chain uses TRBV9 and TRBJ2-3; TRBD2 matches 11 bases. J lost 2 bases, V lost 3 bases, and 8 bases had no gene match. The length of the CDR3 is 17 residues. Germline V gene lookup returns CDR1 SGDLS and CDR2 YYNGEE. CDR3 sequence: CASSAEASGGHTDTQYF. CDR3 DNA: TGTGCCAGCAGCGCGGAAGCTAGCGGGGGGCACACAGATACGCAGTATTTT.

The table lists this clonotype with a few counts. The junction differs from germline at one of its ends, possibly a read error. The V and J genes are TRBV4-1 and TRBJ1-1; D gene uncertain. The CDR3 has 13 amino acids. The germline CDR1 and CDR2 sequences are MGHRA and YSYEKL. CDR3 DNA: TGCGTCAGCAGCCAAGTTAGCCAGGATGAAGCTTTCTTT. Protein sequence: CVSSQVSQDEAFF.